Shown below are 4 T cell receptor beta chains from a single sample sequenced in a study of shared clonotypes between healthy human individuals. This table comes from immunoSEQ multiplex PCR, and its TCRdb copy is limited to in-frame clones, with some not included. There are more than 400,000 clones in the sample; about 96% occur only once, and 0.05% to 0.08% lies in the top ten. Sequenced material: naive CD4+ T cells sorted from blood. The subset here: CD45RA+ positively selected. The receptors were gathered from a woman between 25 and 40 years old in good health.

The chain is built from TRBV11-1 and TRBJ1-1, with 10 bases fitting TRBD1. V gave up 5 bases and J gave up 4 bases; unmatched junction bases: 7. CDR3 length equals 15 residues. From germline, CDR1 is SGHAT and CDR2 FQDESV (reference sequence). The CDR3 protein is CASSPQTGGRTEAFF. Written as DNA, the CDR3 is TGTGCCAGCAGCCCTCAGACAGGGGGCCGCACTGAAGCTTTCTTT.

A single count supports this clone. The CDR3 sequence is CASSLDGRDQPQHF. The CDR3 region has the DNA TGTGCCAGCAGCTTAGACGGGCGGGACCAGCCCCAGCATTTT. The chain combines TRBV7-9 with TRBJ1-5; a possible D gene is TRBD1 (5 bases). Trimming pared 1 base from V and 7 bases from J, leaving 11 bases between. Germline V lookup: CDR1 SEHNR, CDR2 FQNEAQ (reference sequence). CDR3 length equals 14 residues.

The chain links TRBV9 to TRBJ2-6; the D gene is possibly TRBD2 (5 bases). Germline V CDR1 and CDR2: SGDLS, YYNGEE. V was cut by 5 bases and J by 2 bases, with 14 bases left in between. The CDR3 is 16 amino acids. The CDR3 nucleotides read TGTGCCAGCAGTATGATCCCGGGGACTGGGGCCAACGTCCTGACTTTC. Its protein product is CASSMIPGTGANVLTF.

The chain employs TRBV29-1 and TRBJ1-5; no clear D gene. Trimming left V 2 bases short and J 4 bases short, with 12 bases between. Germline V lookup: CDR1 SQVTM, CDR2 ANQGSEA. This CDR3 is 14 amino acids long. CDR3: CSVELRRDNQPQHF. For the CDR3, the DNA is TGCAGCGTTGAACTTCGACGGGATAATCAGCCCCAGCATTTT.